This T cell receptor (beta chain) was retrieved from a study of cytomegalovirus exposure and HLA in healthy donors. Findings and limits, study-wide: Only CMV serostatus was available as immune exposure information.

V was shortened by 5 bases and J by 1 base, with 8 bases between the two germline ends. Germline loops: CDR1 SGHAT, CDR2 FQNNGV. This CDR3 comprises 13 residues. A word on this clone: Its antigen is currently unknown.

Use of 60 Vbeta and 13 Jbeta primers characterized the PCR. Measured with immunoSEQ multiplex PCR; TCRdb has only the in-frame clones, and not every one. The table has approximately 140,000 clones, about 66% seen once. The clonotype originates from a male donor in good health and CMV-seronegative. The sequenced material came from PBMCs. The chain joins TRBV11-2 to TRBJ1-1; D remains unclear. The CDR3 loop is CASSLTKNTEAFF. The CDR3 DNA reads as TGTGCCAGCAGCCTGACAAAGAACACTGAAGCTTTCTTT.